These 14 T cell receptor beta chains share one sample of origin, sequenced in a study of blood T cell repertoires in COVID-19. Repertoires were generated with immunoSEQ multiplex PCR, while TCRdb's copy carries only in-frame clones and drops some. The sample carries around 200,000 clones, more than 75% recorded once. The specimen sequenced was PBMCs or T cells enriched from blood (not recorded which). The receptor set was obtained from a woman aged 40 to 50 with acute COVID-19.

This clone occurred once. This rearrangement joins TRBV18 to TRBJ1-1; D possibly corresponds to TRBD1 (6 bases). This CDR3 spans 14 amino acids. Per the germline V gene, CDR1 is KGHSH and CDR2 is LQKENI. Trimming took 6 bases from V and 1 from J, leaving 12 bases between them. The CDR3: CASSETQGNTEAFF. The DNA of the CDR3 is TGTGCCAGCTCGGAGACACAGGGGAACACTGAAGCTTTCTTT.

The rearrangement uses TRBV4-1 and TRBJ2-1; 8 bases line up with TRBD1. The V and J ends lost 7 bases and 1 base, in that order; junction bases with no gene match: 6. The CDR3 consists of 15 residues. The germline gives CDR1 MGHRA, CDR2 YSYEKL. The CDR3 bases are TGCGCCAGCACGATGACAGGGGTTTCCTACAATGAGCAGTTCTTC. This encodes CASTMTGVSYNEQFF.

The V call is TRBV19, the J call TRBJ2-2; a possible D gene is TRBD2 (5 bases). The germline V gene encodes CDR1 LNHDA and CDR2 SQIVND (reference sequence). The CDR3 length is 14 residues. V was pared by 6 bases and J by 8 bases, with 16 bases between. The CDR3 coding sequence is TGTGCCAGTAGGGATAGCCGGGGATCGGGGGAGCTGTTTTTT. Protein sequence: CASRDSRGSGELFF.

This chain connects TRBV6-5 to TRBJ2-7, with 12 bases fitting TRBD2. This CDR3 comprises 14 residues. The germline V gene has CDR1 MNHEY and CDR2 SVGAGI. With 4 bases clipped from V and 6 bases from J, the junction kept 4 bases outside the gene matches. Here the CDR3 reads CASSSSGRAAEQYF. Here the CDR3 DNA reads TGTGCCAGCAGTTCTAGCGGGAGGGCCGCCGAGCAGTACTTC.

The chain carries TRBV4-1 and TRBJ1-1, with D maybe TRBD1 (5 bases). CDR1 is MGHRA, CDR2 YSYEKL, per germline. The CDR3 totals 15 residues. The ends were cut back, 2 bases at V and 5 bases at J, with 15 bases in the middle. DNA for the CDR3: TGCGCCAGCAGCCAACGAACAGGTGGTTGGACTGAAGCTTTCTTT. It yields the protein CASSQRTGGWTEAFF.

The table lists this clone with a count of one. This chain joins TRBV6-1 and TRBJ2-1; 8 bases agree with TRBD2. The CDR3 runs 16 residues. The V and J ends lost 4 bases and 5 bases, in that order; junction bases with no gene match: 10. Germline V gene lookup returns CDR1 MNHNS and CDR2 SASEGT. The CDR3 DNA is TGTGCCAGCAGTGTCAGGAGCGGGAGATACGACAATGAGCAGTTCTTC. The encoded protein is CASSVRSGRYDNEQFF.

The chain couples TRBV28 to TRBJ2-7; a weak D match, TRBD1 (5 bases). Germline CDR1 is MDHEN and CDR2 is SYDVKM. The germline V and J ends were trimmed by 6 bases and 3 bases, with 21 bases remaining between them. The CDR3 runs to 16 residues. The CDR3 nucleotides read TGTGCCAGCAGCCGTCAAGGGGTAGGACGTAACTACGAGCAGTACTTC. The encoded protein is CASSRQGVGRNYEQYF.

This chain joins TRBV15 and TRBJ1-5, with no clear D. V shed 8 bases and J shed 0 bases, with 11 bases lying between them. CDR1 and CDR2 (germline): LNHNV, YYDKDF (reference sequence). This CDR3 spans 14 amino acids. The CDR3 protein is CATGRRDSNQPQHF. CDR3 DNA: TGTGCCACCGGTCGACGGGATAGCAATCAGCCCCAGCATTTT.

The chain employs TRBV27 and TRBJ2-2; weak D call: TRBD1 (5 bases). Per the germline V gene, CDR1 is MNHEY and CDR2 is SMNVEV (reference sequence). CDR3 length: 15 amino acids. The V and J ends lost 2 bases and 1 base respectively, with 8 bases between them. CDR3 sequence reads: CASSLRQLNTGELFF. The CDR3 DNA reads TGTGCCAGCAGTTTAAGACAGTTGAACACCGGGGAGCTGTTTTTT.

This sequence joins TRBV11-2 and TRBJ2-7; 7 nucleotides line up with TRBD1. This CDR3 spans 14 amino acids. Trimming took 8 bases from V and 4 from J; bases not matched to a gene: 11. The germline V gene encodes CDR1 SGHAT and CDR2 FQNNGV. The CDR3 here is CASGIDTGVYEQYF. CDR3 DNA sequence: TGTGCCAGCGGCATCGACACAGGGGTTTACGAGCAGTACTTC.

Details on this clone: The junction departs from the called germline gene at one end, perhaps through a read error. The chain joins TRBV7-9 to TRBJ1-6; 7 nucleotides align to TRBD1. Germline loops: CDR1 SEHNR, CDR2 FQNEAQ (reference sequence). This CDR3 region has 16 residues. For the CDR3, the DNA is TGTGCCAGCGGCTTGGCGACCGGGACAGTGGGCACACCCCTCCACTTT. This sequence encodes CASGLATGTVGTPLHF.

The DNA for the CDR3 is TGCGCCAGCAGCTTGATTGCAGGGGATAACTATGGCTACACCTTC. Translation: CASSLIAGDNYGYTF. The chain couples TRBV5-1 to TRBJ1-2; TRBD1 is a possible D gene (6 bases). The germline gives CDR1 SGHRS, CDR2 YFSETQ. The CDR3 totals 15 residues. Trimming removed 1 base from V and 1 base from J, with 11 bases in between. Full variable domain (rest looked up from reference TRBV5-1 and TRBJ1-2): KAGVTQTPRYLIKTRGQQVTLSCSPISGHRSVSWYQQTPGQGLQFLFEYFSETQRNKGNFPGRFSGRQFSNSRSEMNVSTLELGDSALYLCASSLIAGDNYGYTFGSGTRLTVV.

This clone was detected a few times. The gene calls are TRBV6-5 and TRBJ1-2; a possible D gene is TRBD1 (6 bases). V was clipped by 6 bases and J by 8 bases, with 16 bases between them. The CDR3 totals 13 residues. CDR1 is MNHEY and CDR2 is SVGAGI in the germline V gene. As DNA, the CDR3 is TGTGCCAGCAGATCACAGGGACTAGGGGGCTACACCTTC. This encodes CASRSQGLGGYTF.

V gene TRBV30 combines with J gene TRBJ2-6, with D possibly TRBD1 on 7 matching bases. Trimming removed 5 bases at V and 4 bases at J, with 21 bases between. The CDR3 spans 17 residues. In germline, CDR1 is GTSNPN, CDR2 SVGIG (reference sequence). CDR3 sequence: CAWYRDSPAGGANVLTF. CDR3 nucleotide sequence: TGTGCCTGGTACCGGGACAGTCCTGCGGGGGGGGCCAACGTCCTGACTTTC.